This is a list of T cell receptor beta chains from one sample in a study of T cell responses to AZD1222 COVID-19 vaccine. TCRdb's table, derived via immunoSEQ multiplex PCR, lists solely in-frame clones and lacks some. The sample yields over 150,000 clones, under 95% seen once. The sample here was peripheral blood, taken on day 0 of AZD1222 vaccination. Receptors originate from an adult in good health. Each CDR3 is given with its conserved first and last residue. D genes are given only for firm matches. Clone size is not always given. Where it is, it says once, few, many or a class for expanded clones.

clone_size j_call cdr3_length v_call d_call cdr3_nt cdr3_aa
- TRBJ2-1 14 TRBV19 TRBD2 TGTGCCAGTAAGACTAGCGGGGCTAGCGGGGAGCAGTTCTTC CASKTSGASGEQFF
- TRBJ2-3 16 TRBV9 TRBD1 TGTGCCAGCAGCGTAGAGGACAGGCCCCCCACAGATACGCAGTATTTT CASSVEDRPPTDTQYF
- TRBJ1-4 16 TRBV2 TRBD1 TGTGCCAGCAGGGAGACAGGGTTGGCGACTAATGAAAAACTGTTTTTT CASRETGLATNEKLFF
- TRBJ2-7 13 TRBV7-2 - TGTGCCAGCAGCTCGCCGCACTCCTACGAGCAGTACTTC CASSSPHSYEQYF
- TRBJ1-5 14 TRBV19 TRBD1 TGTGCCAGTGCGGGACAGGGAAGCAATCAGCCCCAGCATTTT CASAGQGSNQPQHF
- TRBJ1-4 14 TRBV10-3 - TGTGCCATCAGTGAGCCCCGGGGCGGGGGGAAACTGTTTTTT CAISEPRGGGKLFF
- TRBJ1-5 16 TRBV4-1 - TGCGCCAGCAGCAACTCAGCCCCGGGAGGCAATCAGCCCCAGCATTTT CASSNSAPGGNQPQHF
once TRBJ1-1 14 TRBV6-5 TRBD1 TGTGCCAGCAGTTGGACAGGGGATAACACTGAAGCTTTCTTT CASSWTGDNTEAFF
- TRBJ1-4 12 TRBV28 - TGTGCCACCACCTCGGGGGGTGAAAAACTGTTTTTT CATTSGGEKLFF
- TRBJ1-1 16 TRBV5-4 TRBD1 TGTGCCAGCAGCTCTCCGGGACAGGGGGCGCCGGCTGAAGCTTTCTTT CASSSPGQGAPAEAFF
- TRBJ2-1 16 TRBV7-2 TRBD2 TGTGCCAGCAGTAACCCTGGACTAGCGGGAGGGTATGAGCAGTTCTTC CASSNPGLAGGYEQFF
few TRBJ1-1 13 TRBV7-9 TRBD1 TGTGCCAGCAGCTCACCCACACAGGGGGGGGCTTTCTTT CASSSPTQGGAFF
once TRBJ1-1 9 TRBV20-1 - TGCAGTGCTCGCACTGAAGCTTTCTTT CSARTEAFF
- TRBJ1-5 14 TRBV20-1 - TGCAGTGCTAATGAGCCAGGGGCGGCTTTTTCCCAGCATTTT CSANEPGAAFSQHF
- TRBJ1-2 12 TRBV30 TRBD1 TGTGCCTGGAGTGGGGACAGCTATGGCTACACCTTC CAWSGDSYGYTF
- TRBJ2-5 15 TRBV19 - TGTGCCAGTAGTATGGGAGTTGGGGGGTGGGAGACCCAGTACTTC CASSMGVGGWETQYF
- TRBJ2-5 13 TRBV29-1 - TGCAGCGCAGGCCGTGGGGAAACAGAGACCCAGTACTTC CSAGRGETETQYF
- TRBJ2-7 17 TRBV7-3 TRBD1 TGTGCCAGCAGCTTAGATACCGGGACAGGGGGTGTCTACGAGCAGTACTTC CASSLDTGTGGVYEQYF
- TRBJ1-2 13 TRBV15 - TGTGCCACCAGCAGAGGGGAAAACTATGGCTACACCTTC CATSRGENYGYTF
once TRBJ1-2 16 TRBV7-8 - TGTGCCAGCAGCTATGGGCCTCGATTAGCTAACTATGGCTACACCTTC CASSYGPRLANYGYTF
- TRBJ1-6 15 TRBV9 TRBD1 TGTGCCAGCAGCAAGGCAGGGGGCGTAAATTCACCCCTCCACTTT CASSKAGGVNSPLHF
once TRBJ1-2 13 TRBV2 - TGTGCCAGCAGTGAAGGGCCCACCAGTAGCTACACCTTC CASSEGPTSSYTF
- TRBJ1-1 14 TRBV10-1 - TGCGCCAGCAGTGAGTCCTCGGGAAACACTGAAGCTTTCTTT CASSESSGNTEAFF
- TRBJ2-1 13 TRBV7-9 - TGTGCCAGCAGCTTAGACAGGGTCGGGGAGCAGTTCTTC CASSLDRVGEQFF
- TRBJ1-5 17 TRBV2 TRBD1 TGTGCCAGCAGCTCCGGGACAGGAGTCCTTAGCAATCAGCCCCAGCATTTT CASSSGTGVLSNQPQHF
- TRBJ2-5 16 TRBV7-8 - TGTGCCAGCAGCCCAGATGGTTGGGCGGTCCAAGAGACCCAGTACTTC CASSPDGWAVQETQYF
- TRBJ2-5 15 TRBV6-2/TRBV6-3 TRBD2 TGTGCCAGCAGTTACCAGCGGGGGGGGCGAGAGACCCAGTACTTC CASSYQRGGRETQYF
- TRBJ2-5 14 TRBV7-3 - TGTGCCAGCAGCTTAGGTGGTACGGGGGAGACCCAGTACTTC CASSLGGTGETQYF
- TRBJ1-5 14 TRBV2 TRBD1 TGTGCCAGCAGTCGACAGGGGGGCAATCAGCCCCAGCATTTT CASSRQGGNQPQHF